The TCR beta chain described here comes from a study of cytomegalovirus exposure and HLA in healthy donors. The PCR ran on 60 Vbeta and 13 Jbeta primers. Here immunoSEQ multiplex PCR was the method, and the copy in TCRdb shows in-frame clones only, minus some. Among over 150,000 clones listed, roughly 81% were seen once. This clone was counted only a few times. Each donor was healthy, and each was a bone marrow donor. CDR3 length: 14 amino acids. Germline V lookup: CDR1 SGDLS, CDR2 YYNGEE. V lost 3 bases to trimming and J lost 2 bases, with 11 bases between them. This chain uses TRBV9 with TRBJ1-1; a possible D gene is TRBD1 (6 bases). This clonotype was sampled from a man younger than 40 in good health and CMV-seropositive. The sequencing sample was made of PBMCs. The CDR3 protein is CASSATGQNTEAFF. CDR3 DNA: TGTGCCAGCAGCGCGACAGGACAAAACACTGAAGCTTTCTTT.